This T cell receptor (beta chain) was retrieved from a study of T cell changes during pregnancy in multiple sclerosis. The CDR3 totals 12 residues. Germline assignment: CDR1 SEHNR and CDR2 FQNEAQ (reference sequence). V lost 4 bases and J lost 9; bases outside the gene matches: 6. This table comes from immunoSEQ multiplex PCR, and its TCRdb copy is limited to in-frame clones, with some not included. The profile shows about 76,000 clones, roughly 92% of them singletons. The V and J genes are TRBV7-9 and TRBJ2-7, with TRBD1 matching 7 bases. Sequenced material: peripheral blood, taken in the first trimester of pregnancy. This TCR came from a female donor in good health, enrolled as a control in a pregnancy study. CDR3 sequence: CASSYTTGVQYF. CDR3 DNA: TGTGCCAGCAGCTATACCACAGGGGTGCAGTACTTC.